This T cell receptor (beta chain) was sequenced in a study of PD-1 blockade in mismatch repair-deficient tumors. Study-wide context: Patients had approximately 12 mismatch repair-deficient cancer types, all previously treated and progressing. Whole-study findings and limits: Tumor-resident clones, often undetectable pretreatment in blood, expanded then contracted after pembrolizumab.

Turning to this clone: The antigen is unknown.

All patients were mismatch repair deficient, assessed by either PCR or immunohistochemistry. TCRs were sequenced from three patients responding to pembrolizumab. Measured with immunoSEQ multiplex PCR; TCRdb has only the in-frame clones, and not every one. The sample has about 24,000 clones, 83% seen once. This TCR was sampled from an adult with mismatch repair-deficient cancer. The sample was peripheral blood, taken 12 weeks after starting pembrolizumab.

The CDR3 coding sequence is TGTGCCAGCAGGGGGGACAGCAACGAGCAGTACTTC. Amino acids: CASRGDSNEQYF. The chain couples TRBV28 to TRBJ2-7; TRBD1 matches at 7 bases. V dropped 6 bases and J dropped 5; count of bases not matched to a gene: 4. The CDR3 has 12 residues. In germline, CDR1 is MDHEN, CDR2 SYDVKM. Together with reference TRBV28 and TRBJ2-7, the CDR3 gives the full variable domain: DVKVTQSSRYLVKRTGEKVFLECVQDMDHENMFWYRQDPGLGLRLIYFSYDVKMKEKGDIPEGYSVSREKKERFSLILESASTNQTSMYLCASRGDSNEQYFGPGTRLTVT.